The rows below give T cell receptor beta chains drawn from one sample of a study of T cell responses to AZD1222 COVID-19 vaccine. Clones were sequenced by immunoSEQ multiplex PCR, and TCRdb holds only the in-frame ones, with some missing. The top ten hold more than 3% of the sample, which has some 79,000 clones, roughly 88% seen once. The material was peripheral blood, obtained 28 days after the second AZD1222 dose. Source of these receptors: an adult who received the AZD1222 COVID-19 vaccine. Both conserved end residues are part of each CDR3. D genes are given only for firm matches. Size tells how often a clone was seen (once, few, many) or the class of an expanded clone, and some rows leave it out.

j_call: TRBJ1-3; clone_size: -; d_call: -; v_call: TRBV15; cdr3_nt: TGTGCCACCAGCAGAGACCAGTACTCTGGAAACACCATATATTTT; cdr3_aa: CATSRDQYSGNTIYF
j_call: TRBJ1-1; clone_size: -; d_call: -; v_call: TRBV28; cdr3_nt: TGTGCCAGCAGTTTATTGGGGCAGGGGATGGGCACTGAAGCTTTCTTT; cdr3_aa: CASSLLGQGMGTEAFF
j_call: TRBJ1-1; clone_size: -; d_call: -; v_call: TRBV28; cdr3_nt: TGTGCCAGCAGTTATGGAGGTATGAACACTGAAGCTTTCTTT; cdr3_aa: CASSYGGMNTEAFF
j_call: TRBJ2-1; clone_size: -; d_call: TRBD2; v_call: TRBV7-3; cdr3_nt: TGTGCCAGCAGCTTAGGGACTAGCTATGAGCAGTTCTTC; cdr3_aa: CASSLGTSYEQFF
j_call: TRBJ1-1; clone_size: -; d_call: TRBD1; v_call: TRBV19; cdr3_nt: TGTGCCAGTAGTCCATGGGGACAGGGGAGTACTGAAGCTTTCTTT; cdr3_aa: CASSPWGQGSTEAFF
j_call: TRBJ1-6; clone_size: -; d_call: -; v_call: TRBV15; cdr3_nt: TGTGCCACCAGCAGCCTGAGTTCCTCACCCCTCCACTTT; cdr3_aa: CATSSLSSSPLHF
j_call: TRBJ1-3; clone_size: -; d_call: -; v_call: TRBV3-1/TRBV3-2; cdr3_nt: TGTGCCAGCAGCCAACGGACCGGAAACACCATATATTTT; cdr3_aa: CASSQRTGNTIYF
j_call: TRBJ1-4; clone_size: -; d_call: -; v_call: TRBV18; cdr3_nt: TGTGCCAGCTCACCTGGGACATCCGATGAAAAACTGTTTTTT; cdr3_aa: CASSPGTSDEKLFF
j_call: TRBJ1-1; clone_size: -; d_call: -; v_call: TRBV7-2; cdr3_nt: TGTGCCAGCAGCTGGGGACGGGGGGGCACTGAAGCTTTCTTT; cdr3_aa: CASSWGRGGTEAFF
j_call: TRBJ2-7; clone_size: few; d_call: -; v_call: TRBV30; cdr3_nt: TGTGCCTGGAGTCCCCTCCGGGGGAGCTCCTACGAGCAGTACTTC; cdr3_aa: CAWSPLRGSSYEQYF
j_call: TRBJ1-6; clone_size: -; d_call: -; v_call: TRBV21-1; cdr3_nt: TGTGCCAGCAGCTTAGGGTTTCGGCCTAATTCACCCCTCCACTTT; cdr3_aa: CASSLGFRPNSPLHF
j_call: TRBJ2-2; clone_size: once; d_call: -; v_call: TRBV7-2; cdr3_nt: TGTGCCAGCAGCTTAGTTCGAGCCCCAACCGGGGAGCTGTTTTTT; cdr3_aa: CASSLVRAPTGELFF
j_call: TRBJ1-1; clone_size: -; d_call: -; v_call: TRBV2; cdr3_nt: TGTGCCAGCAGTCGCCTTCAGGGATCGAACACTGAAGCTTTCTTT; cdr3_aa: CASSRLQGSNTEAFF
j_call: TRBJ1-2; clone_size: -; d_call: -; v_call: TRBV9; cdr3_nt: TGTGCCAGCAGCGTAGACGTTCATCCTAACTATGGCTACACCTTC; cdr3_aa: CASSVDVHPNYGYTF
j_call: TRBJ2-7; clone_size: -; d_call: -; v_call: TRBV11-2; cdr3_nt: TGTGCCAGCAGCTCGAAAACGGGGAGCTCCTACGAGCAGTACTTC; cdr3_aa: CASSSKTGSSYEQYF